This T cell receptor (beta chain) appears in the sequencing data of a study of CD8 T cells in seronegative destructive rheumatoid arthritis (dated by TCRdb to 2020 to 2021). For the study in its entirety: Most of the eight CND-RA patients were receiving biological drugs at sampling. Researchers compared peripheral CD8+ TCRbeta repertoires from patients with CCP-negative destructive rheumatoid arthritis (CND-RA) against repertoires from newly diagnosed seropositive RA, seronegative RA and healthy controls. The seropositive RA, seronegative RA and healthy control comparison cohorts were taken from a previously published TCRbeta dataset and were not newly sequenced.

This clone was detected once. Its specific antigen is unknown. The input lacks base qualities; no much larger clone sits a single base away. On the study overall, not on this receptor specifically: Across the approximately 100,000 clonotypes tested, no public clonotype enrichment was retained after Benjamini-Hochberg correction. Because diagnostic samples were lacking, the TCR repertoire differences may partly reflect years of poor disease control rather than having been present at onset. Once age was adjusted for, the CD8+ TCRbeta repertoires of CND-RA patients appeared less diverse and more clonal than the repertoires of other RA subtypes. The small size of the CND-RA cohort was noted as a limitation of the study. CND-RA repertoires showed more CMV-reactive and fewer influenza A-reactive CD8+ TCRbeta sequences than controls and other RA subtypes. A distinct set of enriched public clonotypes appeared to be present in CND-RA patients, and the authors interpreted this finding as support for a separate disease subset.

Following the manufacturer's instructions, genomic DNA from CD8+ cells served as the input for TCRbeta sequencing. A genomics technology centre in Finland performed the TCRbeta sequencing with the immunoSEQ assay. On the authors' methods: Clonotype tables generated by the immunoSEQ preprocessing pipeline were converted into VDJtools format, and non-productive clonotypes were filtered out. Samples with fewer than 10,000 reads were excluded, the remaining samples were subsampled to 10,000 reads, and most of the eight CND-RA samples met this threshold. Using the VDJtools CalcDiversityStats function on data subsampled to 10,000 reads, the Shannon-Wiener, Simpson and clonality indices were calculated. To infer antigen specificity, non-singleton TCRbeta clonotypes were hard-matched against VDJdb, with no mismatches permitted. CDR3 sequences that differed by a single amino acid (Hamming distance 1) were grouped into clusters that potentially share antigen targets. Group enrichment of public clonotypes was tested with one-sided Fisher's exact tests after groups were resampled to six samples, with the procedure repeated ten times. TCRdb took over this immuneACCESS table, retaining in-frame rearrangements with V and J assigned. Such tables are incomplete; in checked studies, under half of the missing clones stem from an unresolved V gene, and the remainder is unexplained. From that table come the V and J calls and clone size; the DNA was used to work out D and trimming. This sample holds over 4,000 clones; 65% to 75% were observed only once. The biggest ten clones account for over 30% of the sample.

CND-RA patients tested negative on the clinical CCP2 antibody test, and even with active therapy their joint destruction kept progressing. Every CND-RA patient showed typical joint destruction in the wrists and ankles and had failed conventional anti-rheumatic therapy. CND-RA patients were sampled not at diagnosis but after long disease histories, which in several cases spanned decades. Each patient provided 45 to 50 millilitres of EDTA-anticoagulated peripheral blood. Density gradient separation with Ficoll-Paque PLUS was used to isolate peripheral blood mononuclear cells. AutoMACS magnetic bead positive selection was used to isolate CD8+ cells from fresh or cryopreserved PBMCs, and purity was verified by flow cytometry. Genomic DNA was extracted with Nucleospin Tissue or Tissue XS kits and quantified on a Qubit 2.0 fluorometer. The CDR3, from cysteine to phenylalanine, totals 14 residues. The CDR3 DNA has 42 bases and is translated from base 1. Germline trimming: 3 bases from V, 6 bases from J; junction bases outside gene matches: 7. According to the germline V gene, CDR1 reads SGDLS and CDR2 reads YYNGEE.

The chain is encoded by TRBV9 joined to TRBJ1-2; 8 middle bases align to TRBD1. This sequence was found in a woman aged 50-75 years with seronegative destructive rheumatoid arthritis. The sample consisted of CD8+ T cells from blood. The DNA reads as follows: TGTGCCAGCAGCGCCGAGACAGGGGAGAATGGCTACACCTTC. It translates as CASSAETGENGYTF.